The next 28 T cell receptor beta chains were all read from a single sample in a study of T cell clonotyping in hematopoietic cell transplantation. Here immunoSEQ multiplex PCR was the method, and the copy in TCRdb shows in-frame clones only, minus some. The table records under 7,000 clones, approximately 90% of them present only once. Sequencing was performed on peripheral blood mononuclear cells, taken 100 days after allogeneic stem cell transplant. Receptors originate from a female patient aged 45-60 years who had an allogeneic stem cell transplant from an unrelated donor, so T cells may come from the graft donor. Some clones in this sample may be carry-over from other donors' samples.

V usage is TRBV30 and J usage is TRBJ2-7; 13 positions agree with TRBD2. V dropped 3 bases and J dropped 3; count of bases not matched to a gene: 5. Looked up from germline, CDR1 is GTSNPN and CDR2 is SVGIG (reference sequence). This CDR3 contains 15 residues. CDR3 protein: CAWRTSGGLNYEQYF. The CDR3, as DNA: TGTGCCTGGAGGACTAGCGGGGGGCTCAACTACGAGCAGTACTTC.

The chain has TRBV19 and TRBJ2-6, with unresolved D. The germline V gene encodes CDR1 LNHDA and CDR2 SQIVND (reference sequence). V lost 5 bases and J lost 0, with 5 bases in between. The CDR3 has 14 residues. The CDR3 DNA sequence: TGTGCCAGTAGTCATCGCTCTGGGGCCAACGTCCTGACTTTC. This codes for CASSHRSGANVLTF.

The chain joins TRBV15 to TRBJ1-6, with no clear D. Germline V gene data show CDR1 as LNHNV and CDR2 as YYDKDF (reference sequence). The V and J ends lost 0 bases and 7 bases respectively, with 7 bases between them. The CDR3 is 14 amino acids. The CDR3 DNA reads TGTGCCACCAGCAGAGATCCAGGAAATTCACCCCTCCACTTT. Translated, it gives CATSRDPGNSPLHF.

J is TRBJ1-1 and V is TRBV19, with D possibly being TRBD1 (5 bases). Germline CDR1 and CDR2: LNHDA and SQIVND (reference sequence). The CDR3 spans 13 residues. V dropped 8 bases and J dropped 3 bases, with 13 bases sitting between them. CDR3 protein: CASQTAKYTEAFF. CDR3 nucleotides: TGTGCCAGTCAGACAGCGAAGTACACTGAAGCTTTCTTT.

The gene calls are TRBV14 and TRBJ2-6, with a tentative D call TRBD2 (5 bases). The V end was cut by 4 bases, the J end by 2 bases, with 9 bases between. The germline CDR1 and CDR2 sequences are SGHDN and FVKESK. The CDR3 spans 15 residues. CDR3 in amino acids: CASSLWGAGANVLTF. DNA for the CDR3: TGTGCCAGCAGCCTTTGGGGAGCTGGGGCCAACGTCCTGACTTTC.

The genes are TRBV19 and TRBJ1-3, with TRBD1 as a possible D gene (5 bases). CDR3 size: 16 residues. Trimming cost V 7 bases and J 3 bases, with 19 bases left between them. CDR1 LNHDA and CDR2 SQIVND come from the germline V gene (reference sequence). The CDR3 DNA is TGTGCCAGTACCTACGGCATGGGGGGTGTTGGAAACACCATATATTTT. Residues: CASTYGMGGVGNTIYF.

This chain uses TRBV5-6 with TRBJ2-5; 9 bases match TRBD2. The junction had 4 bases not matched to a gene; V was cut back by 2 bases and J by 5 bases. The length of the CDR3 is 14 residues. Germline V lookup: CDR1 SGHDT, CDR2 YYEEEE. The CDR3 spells CASSLRLAAETQYF. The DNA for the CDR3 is TGTGCCAGCAGCTTAAGACTAGCGGCCGAGACCCAGTACTTC.

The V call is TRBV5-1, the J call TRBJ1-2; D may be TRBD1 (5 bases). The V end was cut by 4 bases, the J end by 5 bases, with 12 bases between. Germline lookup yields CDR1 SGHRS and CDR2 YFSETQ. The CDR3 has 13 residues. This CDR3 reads CASSPEGRYGYTF. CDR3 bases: TGCGCCAGCAGCCCCGAGGGGAGATATGGCTACACCTTC.

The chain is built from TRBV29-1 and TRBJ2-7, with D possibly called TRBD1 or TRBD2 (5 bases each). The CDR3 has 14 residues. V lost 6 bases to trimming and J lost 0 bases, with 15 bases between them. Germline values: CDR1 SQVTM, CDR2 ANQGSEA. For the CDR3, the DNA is TGCAGCGTAGCCGGGACGGGGAGCTCCTACGAGCAGTACTTC. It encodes CSVAGTGSSYEQYF.

The CDR3 nucleotides are TGTGCCAGCAGCCAAGACTACAGCTATAATTCACCCCTCCACTTT. This sequence encodes CASSQDYSYNSPLHF. The V call is TRBV14, the J call TRBJ1-6; D not certain. This CDR3 is 15 amino acids long. Per the germline V gene, CDR1 is SGHDN and CDR2 is FVKESK. Trimming took off 0 bases at V and 3 bases at J, with 6 bases between the two ends. The full variable domain, rest sourced from reference TRBV14 and TRBJ1-6, is EAGVTQFPSHSVIEKGQTVTLRCDPISGHDNLYWYRRVMGKEIKFLLHFVKESKQDESGMPNNRFLAERTGGTYSTLKVQPAELEDSGVYFCASSQDYSYNSPLHFGNGTRLTVT.

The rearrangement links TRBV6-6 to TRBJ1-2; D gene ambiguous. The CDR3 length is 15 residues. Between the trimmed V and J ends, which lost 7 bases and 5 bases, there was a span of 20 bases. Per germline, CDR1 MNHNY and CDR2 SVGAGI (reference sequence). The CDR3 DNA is TGTGCCAGCACCCTAAGCTCTGCAGCTCCTTATGGCTACACCTTC. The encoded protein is CASTLSSAAPYGYTF.

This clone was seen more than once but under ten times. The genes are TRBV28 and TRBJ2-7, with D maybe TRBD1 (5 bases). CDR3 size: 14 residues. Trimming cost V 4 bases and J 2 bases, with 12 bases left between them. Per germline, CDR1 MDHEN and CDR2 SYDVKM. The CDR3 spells CASSYETAPYEQYF. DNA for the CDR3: TGTGCCAGCAGTTATGAGACAGCACCCTACGAGCAGTACTTC. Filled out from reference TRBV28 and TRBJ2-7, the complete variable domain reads DVKVTQSSRYLVKRTGEKVFLECVQDMDHENMFWYRQDPGLGLRLIYFSYDVKMKEKGDIPEGYSVSREKKERFSLILESASTNQTSMYLCASSYETAPYEQYFGPGTRLTVT.

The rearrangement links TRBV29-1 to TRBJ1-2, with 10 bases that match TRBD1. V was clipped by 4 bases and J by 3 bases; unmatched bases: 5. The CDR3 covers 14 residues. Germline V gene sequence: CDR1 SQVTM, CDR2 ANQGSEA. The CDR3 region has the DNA TGCAGCGTTGCCCAGACAGGGGGCGACTATGGCTACACCTTC. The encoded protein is CSVAQTGGDYGYTF.

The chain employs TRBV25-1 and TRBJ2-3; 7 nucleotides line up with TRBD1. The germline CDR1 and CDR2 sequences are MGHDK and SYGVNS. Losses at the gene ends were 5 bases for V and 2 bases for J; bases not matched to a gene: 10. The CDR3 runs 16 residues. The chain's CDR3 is CASSPYRDRDTDTQYF. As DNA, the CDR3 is TGTGCCAGCAGTCCCTACCGGGACAGAGACACAGATACGCAGTATTTT.

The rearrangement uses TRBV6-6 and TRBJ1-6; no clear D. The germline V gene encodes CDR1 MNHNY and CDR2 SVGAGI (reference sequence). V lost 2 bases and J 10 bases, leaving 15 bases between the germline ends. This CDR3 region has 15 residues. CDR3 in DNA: TGTGCCAGCAGTTACAAAGGATCGAGGGAATCACCCCTCCACTTT. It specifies CASSYKGSRESPLHF.

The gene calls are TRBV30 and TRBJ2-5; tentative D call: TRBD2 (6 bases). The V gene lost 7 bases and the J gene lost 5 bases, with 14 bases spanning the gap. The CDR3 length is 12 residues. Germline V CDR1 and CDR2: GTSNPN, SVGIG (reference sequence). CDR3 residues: CAYRRVGETQYF. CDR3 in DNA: TGTGCCTATCGGAGGGTGGGGGAGACCCAGTACTTC.

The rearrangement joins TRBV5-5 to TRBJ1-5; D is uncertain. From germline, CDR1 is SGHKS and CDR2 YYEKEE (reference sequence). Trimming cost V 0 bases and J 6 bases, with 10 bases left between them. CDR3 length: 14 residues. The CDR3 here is CASSLGLGGQPQHF. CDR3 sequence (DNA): TGTGCCAGCAGCTTGGGACTCGGTGGTCAGCCCCAGCATTTT.

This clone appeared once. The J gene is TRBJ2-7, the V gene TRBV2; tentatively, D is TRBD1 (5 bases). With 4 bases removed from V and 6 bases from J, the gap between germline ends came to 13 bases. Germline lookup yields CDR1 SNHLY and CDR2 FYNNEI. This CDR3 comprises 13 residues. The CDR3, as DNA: TGTGCCAGCAGTGTATTTATGCAGGGCGAGCAGTACTTC. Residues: CASSVFMQGEQYF.

This chain's CDR3 is CASSLVIGVSGNTIYF. DNA of the CDR3: TGTGCCAGCAGCTTAGTAATAGGGGTCTCTGGAAACACCATATATTTT. This chain joins TRBV11-2 and TRBJ1-3; tentatively, D is TRBD1 (5 bases). With 1 base removed from V and 0 bases from J, the gap between germline ends came to 10 bases. The CDR3 is 16 amino acids. Germline loops: CDR1 SGHAT, CDR2 FQNNGV.

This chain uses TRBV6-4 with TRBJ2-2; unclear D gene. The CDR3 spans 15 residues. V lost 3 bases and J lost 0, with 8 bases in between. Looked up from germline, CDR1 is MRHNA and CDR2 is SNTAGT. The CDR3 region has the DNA TGTGCCAGCAGTGAGGGCAGCGCGAACACCGGGGAGCTGTTTTTT. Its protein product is CASSEGSANTGELFF.

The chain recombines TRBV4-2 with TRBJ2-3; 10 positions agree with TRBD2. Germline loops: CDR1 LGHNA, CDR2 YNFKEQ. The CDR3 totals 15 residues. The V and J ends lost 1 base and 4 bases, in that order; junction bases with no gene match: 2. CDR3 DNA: TGTGCCAGCAGCCAAGCTAGCGGGAGCTCAGATACGCAGTATTTT. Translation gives CASSQASGSSDTQYF.

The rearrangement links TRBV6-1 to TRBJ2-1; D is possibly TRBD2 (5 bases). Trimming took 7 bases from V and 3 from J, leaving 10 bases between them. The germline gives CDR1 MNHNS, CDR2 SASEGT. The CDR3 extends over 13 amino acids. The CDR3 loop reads CASISGGYNEQFF. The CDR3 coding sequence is TGTGCCAGCATCAGCGGCGGCTACAATGAGCAGTTCTTC.

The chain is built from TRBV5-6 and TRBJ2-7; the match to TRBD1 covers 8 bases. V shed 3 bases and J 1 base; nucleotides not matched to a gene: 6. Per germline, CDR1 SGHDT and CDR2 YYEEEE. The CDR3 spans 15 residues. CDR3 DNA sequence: TGTGCCAGCAGCTCGCCAGGGGGCCTTTCCTACGAGCAGTACTTC. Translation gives CASSSPGGLSYEQYF.

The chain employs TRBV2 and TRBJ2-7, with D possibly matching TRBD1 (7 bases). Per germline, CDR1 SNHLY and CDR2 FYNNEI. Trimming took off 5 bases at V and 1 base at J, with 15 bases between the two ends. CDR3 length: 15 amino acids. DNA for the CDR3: TGTGCCAGCAGTTACGAGGCAGGGGGGTCCTACGAGCAGTACTTC. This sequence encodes CASSYEAGGSYEQYF.

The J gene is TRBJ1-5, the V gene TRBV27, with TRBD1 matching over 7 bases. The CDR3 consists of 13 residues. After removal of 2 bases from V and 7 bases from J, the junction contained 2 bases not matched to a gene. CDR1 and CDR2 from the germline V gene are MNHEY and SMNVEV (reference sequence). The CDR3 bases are TGTGCCAGCAGTTTAGACAGGGAACAGCCCCAGCATTTT. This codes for CASSLDREQPQHF.

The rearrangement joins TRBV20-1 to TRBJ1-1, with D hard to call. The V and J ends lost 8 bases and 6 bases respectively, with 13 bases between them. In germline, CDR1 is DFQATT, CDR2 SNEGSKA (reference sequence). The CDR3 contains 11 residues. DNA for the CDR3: TGCAGTCCAAGATCCGGGGCTGAAGCTTTCTTT. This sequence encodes CSPRSGAEAFF.

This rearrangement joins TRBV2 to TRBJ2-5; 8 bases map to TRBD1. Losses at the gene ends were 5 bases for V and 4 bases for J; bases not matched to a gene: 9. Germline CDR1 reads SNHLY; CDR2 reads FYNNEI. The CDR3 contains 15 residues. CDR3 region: CASSHGQGGAETQYF. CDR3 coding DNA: TGTGCCAGCAGTCATGGACAGGGCGGGGCAGAGACCCAGTACTTC.

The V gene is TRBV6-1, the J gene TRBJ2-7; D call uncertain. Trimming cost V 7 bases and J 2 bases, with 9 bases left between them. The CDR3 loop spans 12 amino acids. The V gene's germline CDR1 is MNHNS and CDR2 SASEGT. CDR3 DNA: TGTGCCAGCACCTGGCCAGCCTACGAGCAGTACTTC. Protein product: CASTWPAYEQYF.